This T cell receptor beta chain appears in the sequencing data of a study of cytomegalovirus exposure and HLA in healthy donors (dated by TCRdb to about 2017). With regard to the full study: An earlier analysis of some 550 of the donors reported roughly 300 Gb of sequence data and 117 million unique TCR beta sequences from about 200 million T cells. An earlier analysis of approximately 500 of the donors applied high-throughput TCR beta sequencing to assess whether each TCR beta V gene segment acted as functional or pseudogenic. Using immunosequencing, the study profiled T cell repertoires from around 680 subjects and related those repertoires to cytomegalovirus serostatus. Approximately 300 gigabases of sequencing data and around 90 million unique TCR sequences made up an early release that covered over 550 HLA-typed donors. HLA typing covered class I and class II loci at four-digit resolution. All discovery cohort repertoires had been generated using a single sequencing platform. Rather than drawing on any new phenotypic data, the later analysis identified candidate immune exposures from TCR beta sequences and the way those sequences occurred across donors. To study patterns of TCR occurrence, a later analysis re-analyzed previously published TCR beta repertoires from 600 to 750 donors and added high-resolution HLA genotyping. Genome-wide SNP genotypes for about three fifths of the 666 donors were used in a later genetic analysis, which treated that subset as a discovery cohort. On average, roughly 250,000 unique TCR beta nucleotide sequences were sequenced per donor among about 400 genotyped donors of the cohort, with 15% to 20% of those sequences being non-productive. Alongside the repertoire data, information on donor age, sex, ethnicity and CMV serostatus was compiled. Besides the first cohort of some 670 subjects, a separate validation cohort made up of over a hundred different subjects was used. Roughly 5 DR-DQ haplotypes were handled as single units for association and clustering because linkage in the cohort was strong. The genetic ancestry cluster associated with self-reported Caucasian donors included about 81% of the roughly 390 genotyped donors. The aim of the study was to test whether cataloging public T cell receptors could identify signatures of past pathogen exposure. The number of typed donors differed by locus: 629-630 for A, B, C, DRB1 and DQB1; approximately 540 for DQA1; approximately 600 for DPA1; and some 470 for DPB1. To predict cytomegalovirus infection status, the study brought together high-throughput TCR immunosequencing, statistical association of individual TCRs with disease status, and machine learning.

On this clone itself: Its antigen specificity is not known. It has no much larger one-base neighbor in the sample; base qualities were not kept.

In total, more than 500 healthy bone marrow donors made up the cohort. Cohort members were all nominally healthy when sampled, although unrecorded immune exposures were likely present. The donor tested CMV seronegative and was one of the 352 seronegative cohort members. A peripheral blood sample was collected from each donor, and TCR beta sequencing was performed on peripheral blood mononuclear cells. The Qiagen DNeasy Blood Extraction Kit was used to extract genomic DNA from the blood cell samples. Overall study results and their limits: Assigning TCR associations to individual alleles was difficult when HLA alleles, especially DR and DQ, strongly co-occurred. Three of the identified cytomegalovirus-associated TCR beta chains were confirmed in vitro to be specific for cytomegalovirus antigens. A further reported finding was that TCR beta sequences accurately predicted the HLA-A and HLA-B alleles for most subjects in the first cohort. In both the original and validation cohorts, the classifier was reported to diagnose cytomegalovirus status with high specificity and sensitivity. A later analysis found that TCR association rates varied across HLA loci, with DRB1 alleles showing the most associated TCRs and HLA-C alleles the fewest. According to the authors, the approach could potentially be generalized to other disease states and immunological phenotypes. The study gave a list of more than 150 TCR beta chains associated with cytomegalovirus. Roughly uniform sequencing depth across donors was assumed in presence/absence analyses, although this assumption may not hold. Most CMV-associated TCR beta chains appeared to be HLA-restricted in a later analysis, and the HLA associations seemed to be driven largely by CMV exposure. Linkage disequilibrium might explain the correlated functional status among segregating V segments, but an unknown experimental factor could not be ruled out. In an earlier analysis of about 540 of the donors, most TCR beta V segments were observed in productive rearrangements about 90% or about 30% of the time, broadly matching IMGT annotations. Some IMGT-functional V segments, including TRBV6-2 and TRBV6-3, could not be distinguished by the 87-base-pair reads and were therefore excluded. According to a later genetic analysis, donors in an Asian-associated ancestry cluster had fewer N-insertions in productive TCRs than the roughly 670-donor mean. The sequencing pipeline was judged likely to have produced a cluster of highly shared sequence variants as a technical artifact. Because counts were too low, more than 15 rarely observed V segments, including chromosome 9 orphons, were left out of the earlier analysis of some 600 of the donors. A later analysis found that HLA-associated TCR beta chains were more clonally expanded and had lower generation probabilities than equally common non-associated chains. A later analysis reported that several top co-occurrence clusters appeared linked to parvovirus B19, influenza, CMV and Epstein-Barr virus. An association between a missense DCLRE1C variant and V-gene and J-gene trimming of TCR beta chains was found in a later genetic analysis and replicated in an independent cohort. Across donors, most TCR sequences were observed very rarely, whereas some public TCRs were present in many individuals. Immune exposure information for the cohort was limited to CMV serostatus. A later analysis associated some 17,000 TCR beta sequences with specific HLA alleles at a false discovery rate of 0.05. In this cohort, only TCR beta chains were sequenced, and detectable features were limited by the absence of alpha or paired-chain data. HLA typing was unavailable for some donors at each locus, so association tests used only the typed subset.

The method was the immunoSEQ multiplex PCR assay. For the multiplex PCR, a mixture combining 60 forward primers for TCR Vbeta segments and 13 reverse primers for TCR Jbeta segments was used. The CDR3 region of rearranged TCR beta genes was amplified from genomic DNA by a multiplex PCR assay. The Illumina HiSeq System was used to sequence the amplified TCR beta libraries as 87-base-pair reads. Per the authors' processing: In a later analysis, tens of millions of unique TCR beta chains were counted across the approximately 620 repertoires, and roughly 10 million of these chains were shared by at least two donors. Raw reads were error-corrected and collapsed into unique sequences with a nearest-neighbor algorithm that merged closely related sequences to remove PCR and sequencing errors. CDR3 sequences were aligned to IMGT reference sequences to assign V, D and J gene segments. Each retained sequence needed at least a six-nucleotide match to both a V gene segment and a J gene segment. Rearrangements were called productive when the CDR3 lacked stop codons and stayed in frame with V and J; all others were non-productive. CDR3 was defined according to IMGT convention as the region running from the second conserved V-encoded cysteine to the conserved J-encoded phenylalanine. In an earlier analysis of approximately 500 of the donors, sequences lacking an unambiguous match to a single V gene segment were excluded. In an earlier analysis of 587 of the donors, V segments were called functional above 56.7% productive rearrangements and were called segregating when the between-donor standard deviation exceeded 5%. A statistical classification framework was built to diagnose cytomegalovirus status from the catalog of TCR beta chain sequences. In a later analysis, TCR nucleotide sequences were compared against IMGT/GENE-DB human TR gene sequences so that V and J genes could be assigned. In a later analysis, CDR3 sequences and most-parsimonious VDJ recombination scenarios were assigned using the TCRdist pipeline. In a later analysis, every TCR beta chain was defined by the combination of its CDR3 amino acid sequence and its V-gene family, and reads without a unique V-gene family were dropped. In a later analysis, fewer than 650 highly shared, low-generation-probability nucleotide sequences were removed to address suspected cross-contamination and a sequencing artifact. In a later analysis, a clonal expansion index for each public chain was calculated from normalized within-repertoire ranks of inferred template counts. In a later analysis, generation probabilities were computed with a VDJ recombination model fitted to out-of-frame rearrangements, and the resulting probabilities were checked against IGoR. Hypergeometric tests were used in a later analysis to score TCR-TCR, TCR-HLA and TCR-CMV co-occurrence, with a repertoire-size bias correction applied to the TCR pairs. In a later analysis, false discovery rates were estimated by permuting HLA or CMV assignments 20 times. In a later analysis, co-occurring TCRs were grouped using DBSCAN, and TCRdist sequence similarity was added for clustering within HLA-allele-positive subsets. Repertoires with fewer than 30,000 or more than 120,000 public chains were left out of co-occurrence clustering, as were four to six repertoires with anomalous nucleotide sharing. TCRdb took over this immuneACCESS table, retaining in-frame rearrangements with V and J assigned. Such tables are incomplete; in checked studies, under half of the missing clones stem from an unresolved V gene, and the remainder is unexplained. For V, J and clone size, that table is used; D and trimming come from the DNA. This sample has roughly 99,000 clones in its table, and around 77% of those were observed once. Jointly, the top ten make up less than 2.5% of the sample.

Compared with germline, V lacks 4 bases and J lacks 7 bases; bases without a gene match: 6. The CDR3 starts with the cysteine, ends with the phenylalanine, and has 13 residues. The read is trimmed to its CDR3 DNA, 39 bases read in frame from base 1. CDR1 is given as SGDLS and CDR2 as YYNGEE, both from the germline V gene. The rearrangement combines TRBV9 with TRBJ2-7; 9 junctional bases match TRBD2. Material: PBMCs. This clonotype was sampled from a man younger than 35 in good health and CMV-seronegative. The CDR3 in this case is CASSPRTSEEQYF. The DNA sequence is TGTGCCAGCAGCCCTAGGACTAGCGAAGAGCAGTACTTC.